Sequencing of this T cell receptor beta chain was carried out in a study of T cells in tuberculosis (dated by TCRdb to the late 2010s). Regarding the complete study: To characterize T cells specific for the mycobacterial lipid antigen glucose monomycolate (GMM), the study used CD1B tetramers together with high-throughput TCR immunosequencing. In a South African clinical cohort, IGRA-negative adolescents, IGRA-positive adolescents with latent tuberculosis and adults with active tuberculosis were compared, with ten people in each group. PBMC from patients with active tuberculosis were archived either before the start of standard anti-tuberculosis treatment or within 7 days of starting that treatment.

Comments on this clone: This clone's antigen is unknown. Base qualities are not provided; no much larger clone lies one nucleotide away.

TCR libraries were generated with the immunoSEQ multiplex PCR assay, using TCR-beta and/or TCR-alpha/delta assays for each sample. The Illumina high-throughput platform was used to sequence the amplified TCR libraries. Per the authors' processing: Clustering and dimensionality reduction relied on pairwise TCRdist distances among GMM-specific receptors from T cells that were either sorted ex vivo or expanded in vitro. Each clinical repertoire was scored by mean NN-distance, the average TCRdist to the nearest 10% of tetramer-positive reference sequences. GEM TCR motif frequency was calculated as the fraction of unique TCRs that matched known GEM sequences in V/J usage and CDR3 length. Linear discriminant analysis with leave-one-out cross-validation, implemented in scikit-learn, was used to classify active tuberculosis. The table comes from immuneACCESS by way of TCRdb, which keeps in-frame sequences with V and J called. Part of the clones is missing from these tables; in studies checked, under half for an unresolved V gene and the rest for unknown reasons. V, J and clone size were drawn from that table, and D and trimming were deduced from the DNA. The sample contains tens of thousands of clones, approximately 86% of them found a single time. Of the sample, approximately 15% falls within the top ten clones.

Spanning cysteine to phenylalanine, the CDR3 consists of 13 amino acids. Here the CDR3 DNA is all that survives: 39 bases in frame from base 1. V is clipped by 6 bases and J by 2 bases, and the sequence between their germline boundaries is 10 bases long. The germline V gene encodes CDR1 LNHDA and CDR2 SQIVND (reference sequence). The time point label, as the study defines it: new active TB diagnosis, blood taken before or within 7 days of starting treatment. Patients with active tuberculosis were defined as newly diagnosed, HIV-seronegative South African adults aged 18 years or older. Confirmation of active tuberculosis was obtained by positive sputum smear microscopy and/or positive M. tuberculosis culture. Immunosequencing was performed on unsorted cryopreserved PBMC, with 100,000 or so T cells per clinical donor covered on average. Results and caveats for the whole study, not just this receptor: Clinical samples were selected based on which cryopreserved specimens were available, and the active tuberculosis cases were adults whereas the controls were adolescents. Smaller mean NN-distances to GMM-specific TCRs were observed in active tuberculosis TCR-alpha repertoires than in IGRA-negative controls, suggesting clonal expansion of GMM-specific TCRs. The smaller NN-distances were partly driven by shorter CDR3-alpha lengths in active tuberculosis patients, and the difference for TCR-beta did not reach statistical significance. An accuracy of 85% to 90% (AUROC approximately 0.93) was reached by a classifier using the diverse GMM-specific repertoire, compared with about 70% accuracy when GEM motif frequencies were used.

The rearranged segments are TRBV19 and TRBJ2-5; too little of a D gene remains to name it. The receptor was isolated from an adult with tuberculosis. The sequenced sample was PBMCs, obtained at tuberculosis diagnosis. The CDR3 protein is CASRPSEQETQYF. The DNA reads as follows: TGTGCCAGTAGACCCAGCGAGCAAGAGACCCAGTACTTC.